This T cell receptor (beta chain) was captured in a study of blood T cell repertoires in COVID-19 (dated by TCRdb to about 2020). About the study as a whole: Samples from collaborators originated in the United States, Italy and Spain and spanned both the acute and convalescent phases of COVID-19. Deeply sampled blood TCRbeta repertoires from subjects exposed to, actively infected with, or recovered from COVID-19 were included in the dataset. The repertoires were made available in a free public database intended to serve as a resource for research on the immune response to SARS-CoV-2. Nearly every sample came with metadata listing a de-identified subject ID, COVID-19 status, age in years and sex. Where available, HLA class I and class II types were obtained from metadata supplied by the sample provider rather than from assay-based typing. The samples were drawn from the first 160 participants of the ongoing ImmuneRACE study and from 1,200 or so subjects provided by 6 global collaborators. The prospective study material was composed of cDNA or gDNA derived from T cells, B-cell-depleted T cells, or PBMCs. The paper as a whole reports these results and caveats: Clinical and demographic metadata were provided uncurated, with the amount varying by source and participant.

The immunoSEQ Assay, a bias-controlled multiplex PCR, was used to amplify TCRbeta CDR3 regions from genomic DNA. Per the source publication's procedure: Nucleated cell counts per sample were estimated from amplification of reference gene primers within the assay. To quantify the absolute abundance of each unique TCRbeta CDR3 rearrangement, sequence reads were collapsed and filtered. For each sample, productive Simpson clonality was calculated as the square root of Simpson's diversity index over productive rearrangements. In its TCRdb copy, this immuneACCESS table keeps in-frame sequences only and misses some clones. Where compared with another copy, unresolved V genes explain less than half of these, and the others have no known cause. V and J calls and clone size are copied from that table; D and trimming were computed from the DNA. The sample has roughly 330,000 clones on record, more than 70% of them singletons. The ten largest clones represent 1% to 1.5% of the sample.

Points on this clone: Its specific antigen is unknown. No much larger clonotype is one base removed from it; base qualities were not supplied.

Whole blood was collected in K2EDTA tubes by collaborating institutions according to the institutions' own protocols. Collaborator samples were shipped for TCRbeta analysis as frozen whole blood, isolated PBMCs, or DNA extracted from either sample type. A distance of 17 bases separates the germline ends of V and J, which lose 5 bases and 7 bases respectively. Measured from the cysteine to the phenylalanine, the CDR3 is 14 residues long. Left in the record is the CDR3 DNA by itself, 42 bases read in frame from the first base. Looking up the germline V gene yields CDR1 SGHTA and CDR2 FQGNSA. This receptor was identified in a woman in her 50s with acute or convalescent COVID-19. Rearrangement joined TRBV7-2 to TRBJ1-2, with the D gene not clear enough to name. Sequenced input: peripheral blood. Here the CDR3 is given as CASSNGVPSGGYTF. The nucleotide sequence reads TGTGCCAGCAGCAACGGAGTACCCAGCGGTGGCTACACCTTC.